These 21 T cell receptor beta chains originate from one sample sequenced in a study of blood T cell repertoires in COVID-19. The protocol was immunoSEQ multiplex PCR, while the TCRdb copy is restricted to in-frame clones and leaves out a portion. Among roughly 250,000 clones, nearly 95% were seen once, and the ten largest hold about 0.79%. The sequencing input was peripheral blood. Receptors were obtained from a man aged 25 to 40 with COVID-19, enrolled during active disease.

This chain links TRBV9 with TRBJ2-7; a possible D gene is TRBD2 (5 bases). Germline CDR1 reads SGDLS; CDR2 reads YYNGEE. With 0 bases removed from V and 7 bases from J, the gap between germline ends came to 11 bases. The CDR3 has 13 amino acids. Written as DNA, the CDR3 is TGTGCCAGCAGCGTAGGAGGGTCCGGGGAGCAGTACTTC. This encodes CASSVGGSGEQYF. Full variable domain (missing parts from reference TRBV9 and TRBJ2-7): DSGVTQTPKHLITATGQRVTLRCSPRSGDLSVYWYQQSLDQGLQFLIQYYNGEERAKGNILERFSAQQFPDLHSELNLSSLELGDSALYFCASSVGGSGEQYFGPGTRLTVT.

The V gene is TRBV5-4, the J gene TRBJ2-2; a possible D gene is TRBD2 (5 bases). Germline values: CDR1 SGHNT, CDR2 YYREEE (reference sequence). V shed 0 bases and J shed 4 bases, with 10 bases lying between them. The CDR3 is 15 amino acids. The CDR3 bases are TGTGCCAGCAGCTTGGGGGAGCGAATCACCGGGGAGCTGTTTTTT. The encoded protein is CASSLGERITGELFF.

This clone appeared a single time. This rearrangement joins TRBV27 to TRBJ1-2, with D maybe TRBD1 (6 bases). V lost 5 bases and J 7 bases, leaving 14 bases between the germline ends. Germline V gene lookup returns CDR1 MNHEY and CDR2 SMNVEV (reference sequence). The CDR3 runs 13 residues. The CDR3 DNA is TGTGCCAGCAGTACCACGGGACAAGGTGGCTACACCTTC. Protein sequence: CASSTTGQGGYTF.

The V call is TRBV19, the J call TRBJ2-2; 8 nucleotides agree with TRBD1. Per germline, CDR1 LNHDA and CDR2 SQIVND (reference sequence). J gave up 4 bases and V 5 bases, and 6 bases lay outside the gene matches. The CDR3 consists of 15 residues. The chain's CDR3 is CASSPGQGGTGELFF. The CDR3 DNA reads TGTGCCAGTAGTCCCGGACAGGGAGGCACCGGGGAGCTGTTTTTT. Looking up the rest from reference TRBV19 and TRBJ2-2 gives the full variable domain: DGGITQSPKYLFRKEGQNVTLSCEQNLNHDAMYWYRQDPGQGLRLIYYSQIVNDFQKGDIAEGYSVSREKKESFPLTVTSAQKNPTAFYLCASSPGQGGTGELFFGEGSRLTVL.

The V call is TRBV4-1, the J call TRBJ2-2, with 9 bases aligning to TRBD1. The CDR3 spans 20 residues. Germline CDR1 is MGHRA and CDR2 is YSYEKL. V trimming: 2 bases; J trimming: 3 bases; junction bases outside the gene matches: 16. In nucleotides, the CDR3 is TGCGCCAGCAGCCAAATTCTCCCCAGACCGGGACAGGGATACACCGGGGAGCTGTTTTTT. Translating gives CASSQILPRPGQGYTGELFF.

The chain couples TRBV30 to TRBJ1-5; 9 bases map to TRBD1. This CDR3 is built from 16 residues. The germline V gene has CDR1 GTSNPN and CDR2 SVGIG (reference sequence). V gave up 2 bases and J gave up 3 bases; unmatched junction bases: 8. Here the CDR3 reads CAWSPRDRVFNQPQHF. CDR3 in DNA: TGTGCCTGGAGTCCCCGGGACAGGGTATTCAATCAGCCCCAGCATTTT.

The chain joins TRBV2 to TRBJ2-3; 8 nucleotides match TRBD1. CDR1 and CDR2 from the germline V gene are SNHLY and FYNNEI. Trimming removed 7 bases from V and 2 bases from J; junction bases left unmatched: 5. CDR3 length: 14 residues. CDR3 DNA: TGTGCCAGCATCGGACAGGGCTACACAGATACGCAGTATTTT. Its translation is CASIGQGYTDTQYF. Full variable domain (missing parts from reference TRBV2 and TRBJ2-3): EPEVTQTPSHQVTQMGQEVILRCVPISNHLYFYWYRQILGQKVEFLVSFYNNEISEKSEIFDDQFSVERPDGSNFTLKIRSTKLEDSAMYFCASIGQGYTDTQYFGPGTRLTVL.

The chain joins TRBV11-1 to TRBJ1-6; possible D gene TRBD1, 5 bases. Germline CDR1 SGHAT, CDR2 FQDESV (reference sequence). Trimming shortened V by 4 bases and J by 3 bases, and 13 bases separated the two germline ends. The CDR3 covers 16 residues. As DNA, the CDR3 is TGTGCCAGCAGCTCCACCGACAGACTCTATAATTCACCCCTCCACTTT. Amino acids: CASSSTDRLYNSPLHF.

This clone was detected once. The CDR3 DNA reads TGTGCCAGCAGCTCACAGGGGGCAGAAGGAAACACCATATATTTT. The encoded protein is CASSSQGAEGNTIYF. The chain uses TRBV7-9 and TRBJ1-3, with 9 bases that match TRBD1. The CDR3 covers 15 residues. Per germline, CDR1 SEHNR and CDR2 FQNEAQ (reference sequence). V was clipped by 4 bases and J by 4 bases; unmatched bases: 5. The whole variable domain, filled in from reference TRBV7-9 and TRBJ1-3, reads DTGVSQNPRHKITKRGQNVTFRCDPISEHNRLYWYRQTLGQGPEFLTYFQNEAQLEKSRLLSDRFSAERPKGSFSTLEIQRTEQGDSAMYLCASSSQGAEGNTIYFGEGSWLTVV.

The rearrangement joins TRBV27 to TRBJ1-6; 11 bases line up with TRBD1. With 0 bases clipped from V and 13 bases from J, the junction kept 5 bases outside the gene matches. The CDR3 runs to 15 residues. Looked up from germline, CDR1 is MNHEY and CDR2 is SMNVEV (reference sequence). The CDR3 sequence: CASSLSWTGGNPLHF. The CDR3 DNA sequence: TGTGCCAGCAGTTTATCCTGGACAGGGGGCAATCCCCTCCACTTT.

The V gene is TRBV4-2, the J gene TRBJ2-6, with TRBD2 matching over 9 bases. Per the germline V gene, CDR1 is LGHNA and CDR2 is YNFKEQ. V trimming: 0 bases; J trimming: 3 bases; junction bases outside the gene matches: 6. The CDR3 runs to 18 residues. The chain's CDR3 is CASSQESRSGGGANVLTF. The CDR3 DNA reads TGTGCCAGCAGCCAAGAAAGTCGTAGCGGGGGTGGGGCCAACGTCCTGACTTTC.

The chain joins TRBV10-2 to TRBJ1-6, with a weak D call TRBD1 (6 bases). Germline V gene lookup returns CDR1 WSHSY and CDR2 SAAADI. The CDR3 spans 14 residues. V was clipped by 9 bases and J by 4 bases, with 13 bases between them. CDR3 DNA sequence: TGCGCCAGGGGGGAGGGGGTATATAATTCACCCCTCCACTTT. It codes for CARGEGVYNSPLHF.

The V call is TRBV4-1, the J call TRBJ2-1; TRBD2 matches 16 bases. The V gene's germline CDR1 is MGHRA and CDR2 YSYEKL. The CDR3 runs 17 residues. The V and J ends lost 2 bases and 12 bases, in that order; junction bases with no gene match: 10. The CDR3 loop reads CASSQNPGLAGGFAQFF. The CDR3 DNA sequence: TGCGCCAGCAGCCAAAATCCGGGACTAGCGGGGGGGTTTGCGCAGTTCTTC.

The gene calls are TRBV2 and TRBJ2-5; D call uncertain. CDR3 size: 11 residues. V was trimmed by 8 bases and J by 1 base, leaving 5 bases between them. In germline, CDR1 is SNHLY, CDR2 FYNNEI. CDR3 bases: TGTGCCAGCGAGGCCCAAGAGACCCAGTACTTC. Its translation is CASEAQETQYF.

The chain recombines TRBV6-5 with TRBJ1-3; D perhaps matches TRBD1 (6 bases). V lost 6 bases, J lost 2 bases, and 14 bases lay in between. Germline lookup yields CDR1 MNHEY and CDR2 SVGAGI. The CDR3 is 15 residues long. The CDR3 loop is CASRVNRDPGNTIYF. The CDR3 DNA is TGTGCCAGCAGGGTAAACAGGGATCCTGGAAACACCATATATTTT.

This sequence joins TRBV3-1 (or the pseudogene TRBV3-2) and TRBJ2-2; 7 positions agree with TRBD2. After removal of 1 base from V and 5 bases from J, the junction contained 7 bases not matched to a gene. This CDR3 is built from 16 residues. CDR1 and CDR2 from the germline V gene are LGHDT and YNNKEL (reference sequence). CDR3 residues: CASSQGLARTTGELFF. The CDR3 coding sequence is TGTGCCAGCAGCCAAGGACTAGCTAGAACAACCGGGGAGCTGTTTTTT.

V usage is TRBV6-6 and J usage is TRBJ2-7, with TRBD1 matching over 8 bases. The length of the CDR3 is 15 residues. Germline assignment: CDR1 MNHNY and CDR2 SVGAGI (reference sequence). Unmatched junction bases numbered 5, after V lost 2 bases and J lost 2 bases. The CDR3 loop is CASSYAGQATYEQYF. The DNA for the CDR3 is TGTGCCAGCAGTTACGCGGGACAGGCTACCTACGAGCAGTACTTC.

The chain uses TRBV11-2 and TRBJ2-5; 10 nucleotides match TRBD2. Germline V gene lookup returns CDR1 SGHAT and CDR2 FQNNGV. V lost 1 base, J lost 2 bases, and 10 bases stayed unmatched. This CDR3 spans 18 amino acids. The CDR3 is CASSLGGSGGRTQETQYF. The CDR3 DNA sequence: TGTGCCAGCAGCTTAGGAGGTAGCGGGGGGCGGACTCAAGAGACCCAGTACTTC.

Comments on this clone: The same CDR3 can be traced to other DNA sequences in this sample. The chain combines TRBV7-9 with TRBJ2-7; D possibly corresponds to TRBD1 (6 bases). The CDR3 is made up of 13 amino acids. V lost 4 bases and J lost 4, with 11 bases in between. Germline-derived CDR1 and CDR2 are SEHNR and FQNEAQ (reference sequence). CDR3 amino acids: CASSSTGLYEQYF. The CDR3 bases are TGTGCCAGCAGCTCTACAGGGCTGTACGAGCAGTACTTC.

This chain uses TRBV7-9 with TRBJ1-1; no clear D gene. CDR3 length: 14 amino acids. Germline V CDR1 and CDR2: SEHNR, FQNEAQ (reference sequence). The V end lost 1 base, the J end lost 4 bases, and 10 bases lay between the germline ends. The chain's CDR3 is CASSLVTGVTEAFF. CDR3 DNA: TGTGCCAGCAGCTTAGTAACGGGTGTCACTGAAGCTTTCTTT.

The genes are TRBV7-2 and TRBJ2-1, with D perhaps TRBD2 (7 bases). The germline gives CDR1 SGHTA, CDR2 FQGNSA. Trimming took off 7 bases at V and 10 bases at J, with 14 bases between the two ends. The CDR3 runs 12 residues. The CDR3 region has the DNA TGTGCCAGCATCACCCGGGGGGCCGAGCAGTTCTTC. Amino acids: CASITRGAEQFF.